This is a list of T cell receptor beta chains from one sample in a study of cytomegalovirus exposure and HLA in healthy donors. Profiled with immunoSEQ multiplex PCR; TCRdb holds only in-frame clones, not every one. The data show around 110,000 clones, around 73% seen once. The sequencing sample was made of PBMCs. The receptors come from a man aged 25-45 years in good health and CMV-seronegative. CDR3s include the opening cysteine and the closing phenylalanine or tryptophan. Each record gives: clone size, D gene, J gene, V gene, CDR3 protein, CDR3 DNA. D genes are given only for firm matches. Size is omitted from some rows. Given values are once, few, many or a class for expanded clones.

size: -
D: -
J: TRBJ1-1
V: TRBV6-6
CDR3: CASTPGWDTEAFF
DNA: TGTGCCAGCACCCCAGGTTGGGACACTGAAGCTTTCTTT

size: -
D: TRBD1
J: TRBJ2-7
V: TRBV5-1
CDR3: CASSADTGTAFTYEQYF
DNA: TGCGCCAGCAGCGCGGATACCGGGACAGCCTTTACCTACGAGCAGTACTTC

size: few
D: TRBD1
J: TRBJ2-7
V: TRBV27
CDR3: CASSLESGGSYEQYF
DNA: TGTGCCAGCAGTTTAGAGTCAGGGGGCTCCTACGAGCAGTACTTC

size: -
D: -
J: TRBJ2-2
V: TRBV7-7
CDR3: CASSHTLSGANTGELFF
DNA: TGTGCCAGCAGCCATACCCTAAGCGGTGCGAACACCGGGGAGCTGTTTTTT

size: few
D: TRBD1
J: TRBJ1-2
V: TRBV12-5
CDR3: CASGLVRRDRGPSNYGYTF
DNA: TGTGCTAGTGGTTTGGTTCGCCGGGACAGGGGTCCCTCTAACTATGGCTACACCTTC

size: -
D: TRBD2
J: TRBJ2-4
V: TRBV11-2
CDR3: CASSFSGENIQYF
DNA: TGTGCCAGCAGCTTTAGCGGGGAAAACATTCAGTACTTC

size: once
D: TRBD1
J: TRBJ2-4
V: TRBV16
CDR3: CASSQYQGAAKNIQYF
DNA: TGTGCCAGCAGCCAATATCAGGGGGCGGCCAAAAACATTCAGTACTTC

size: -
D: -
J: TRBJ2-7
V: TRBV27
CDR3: CASSPEWVENRYEQYF
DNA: TGTGCCAGCAGCCCAGAGTGGGTGGAGAATCGTTACGAGCAGTACTTC

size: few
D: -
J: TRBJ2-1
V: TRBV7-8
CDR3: CASSLNGGLSFF
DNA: TGTGCCAGCAGCTTAAACGGGGGGCTGTCGTTCTTC

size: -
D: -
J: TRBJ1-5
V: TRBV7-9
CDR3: CASSFGQRAQHF
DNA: TGTGCCAGCAGCTTTGGACAGAGGGCCCAGCATTTT

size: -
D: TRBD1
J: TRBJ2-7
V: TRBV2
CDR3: CASRRTGSYEQYF
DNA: TGTGCCAGCAGAAGGACAGGCTCCTACGAGCAGTACTTC

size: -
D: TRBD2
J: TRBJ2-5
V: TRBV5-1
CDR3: CASSSGLAGELPQETQYF
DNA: TGCGCCAGCAGCTCGGGACTAGCGGGAGAACTACCCCAAGAGACCCAGTACTTC